The 3 T cell receptor beta chains reported below all come from one sample, sequenced in a study of vaccination and CD4 T cells after COVID-19. Antigens for these TCRs are unknown. Oncomine TCR Beta short-read sequencing was applied to DNA from cultured CD4+ T cells. TCRdb re-called the PCR reads through MiXCR, storing one row per CDR3 protein. The sample consists of 12,000 or so distinct CDR3 sequences, roughly 27% of them appearing once. Treatment described: approximately 9-day PBMC culture with coronavirus spike peptide pools or control peptides (ViraFEST assay). The source was CD4+ T cells from blood, cultured in vitro, collected before SARS-CoV-2 vaccination. These receptor sequences come from a human donor who received a COVID-19 vaccine.

A few counts support this clonotype. The chain links TRBV11-1 to TRBJ2-3, with unresolved D. Trimming cost V 5 bases and J 3 bases, with 9 bases left between them. The CDR3 has 13 amino acids. In germline, CDR1 is SGHAT, CDR2 FQDESV (reference sequence). DNA for the CDR3: TGTGCCAGCAGCATTGACGGTACAGATACGCAGTATTTT. It specifies CASSIDGTDTQYF.

The chain has TRBV20-1 and TRBJ2-5; D is possibly TRBD1 (5 bases). Trimming shortened V by 0 bases and J by 0 bases, and 14 bases separated the two germline ends. The CDR3 covers 16 residues. Germline V gives CDR1 DFQATT, CDR2 SNEGSKA (reference sequence). The CDR3 DNA reads as TGCAGTGCTAGAGATACCCAGGGCCGCTACCAAGAGACCCAGTACTTC. As protein: CSARDTQGRYQETQYF.

This sequence joins TRBV30 and TRBJ1-5; weak D call: TRBD1 (6 bases). The CDR3 covers 15 residues. CDR1 and CDR2 from the germline V gene are GTSNPN and SVGIG (reference sequence). Trimming removed 2 bases from V and 2 bases from J, with 13 bases in between. CDR3 protein: CAWSRGGGGNQPQHF. The CDR3 DNA reads as TGTGCCTGGAGTCGAGGGGGGGGAGGCAATCAGCCCCAGCATTTT.